The next 17 T cell receptor beta chains were all read from a single sample in a study of blood T cells in healthy people across ages. Sample-barcoded 5' priming and a J-beta primer mix drove a second PCR of about 7 to 11 cycles. In TCRdb, the 5' RACE reads were re-called with MiXCR into one record per CDR3 protein. The table lists hundreds of thousands of distinct CDR3 sequences, about 42% of them singletons. The sequencing sample was made of blood. The receptors were sampled from a man in his fifties or sixties in good health.

The J gene is TRBJ2-5, the V gene TRBV6-1; 8 bases match TRBD2. With V trimmed by 11 bases and J by 5 bases, 13 bases remained unmatched. This CDR3 contains 14 residues. Germline-derived CDR1 and CDR2 are MNHNS and SASEGT. The CDR3: CAGRVAGSRETQYF. The CDR3 DNA reads TGTGCCGGGCGGGTAGCGGGGTCTCGGGAGACCCAGTACTTC.

The chain uses TRBV4-1 and TRBJ2-1, with TRBD2 matching over 16 bases. V shed 8 bases and J 2 bases; nucleotides not matched to a gene: 9. CDR1 is MGHRA, CDR2 YSYEKL, per germline. The CDR3 is 18 amino acids. The CDR3 is CASGTSGGARVPYNEQFF. The DNA of the CDR3 is TGCGCCAGCGGGACTAGCGGGGGGGCCAGAGTTCCCTACAATGAGCAGTTCTTC.

This clonotype turned up a few times. The rearrangement joins TRBV7-2 to TRBJ2-1; weak D call: TRBD1 (5 bases). Germline values: CDR1 SGHTA, CDR2 FQGNSA. The CDR3 is 16 amino acids. The V and J ends lost 5 bases and 3 bases respectively, with 17 bases between them. CDR3 loop: CASSPKGDPLYNEQFF. The CDR3 DNA sequence: TGTGCCAGCAGCCCGAAAGGGGATCCCCTCTACAATGAGCAGTTCTTC. The variable domain in full, with the rest retrieved from reference TRBV7-2 and TRBJ2-1, is GAGVSQSPSNKVTEKGKDVELRCDPISGHTALYWYRQSLGQGLEFLIYFQGNSAPDKSGLPSDRFSAERTGGSVSTLTIQRTQQEDSAVYLCASSPKGDPLYNEQFFGPGTRLTVL.

As regards this clonotype: This may stem from a read error, because a much larger clone lies one nucleotide away. This chain links TRBV4-2 with TRBJ2-7; perhaps TRBD2 as D (5 bases). V lost 3 bases to trimming and J lost 1 base, with 10 bases between them. Germline V CDR1 and CDR2: LGHNA, YNFKEQ. This CDR3 comprises 14 residues. CDR3 in amino acids: CASSHDPGSYEQYF. CDR3 coding DNA: TGTGCCAGCAGCCACGATCCGGGATCCTACGAGCAGTACTTC.

This clonotype occurred a few times. This sequence joins TRBV12-5 and TRBJ2-3; D is unresolved. Looked up from germline, CDR1 is LGHNT and CDR2 is FRNRAP. Trimming cost V 6 bases and J 4 bases, with 11 bases left between them. The CDR3 runs 13 residues. The CDR3, as DNA: TGTGCTAGTGGCCCTGGGGTCCCAGATACGCAGTATTTT. Encoded protein: CASGPGVPDTQYF.

The chain has TRBV27 and TRBJ1-1, with D perhaps matching TRBD1 (6 bases). Germline V gene lookup returns CDR1 MNHEY and CDR2 SMNVEV (reference sequence). Trimming stripped 6 bases from V and 8 bases from J, with 16 bases between. The CDR3 has 13 amino acids. In DNA, the CDR3 is TGTGCCAGCAGGGCTATACAGGGAGGAGAAGCTTTCTTT. This sequence encodes CASRAIQGGEAFF.

V usage is TRBV7-9 and J usage is TRBJ2-1; 11 positions agree with TRBD1. CDR1 and CDR2 (germline): SEHNR, FQNEAQ (reference sequence). The CDR3 has 16 residues. V lost 5 bases, J lost 6 bases, and 9 bases stayed unmatched. In nucleotides, the CDR3 is TGTGCCAGCAGCACGATAGGGGACAGGGGGGTCAATGAGCAGTTCTTC. It encodes CASSTIGDRGVNEQFF.

This clonotype was counted between two and nine times. The V call is TRBV12-3 or TRBV12-4, the J call TRBJ1-4, with D possibly matching TRBD1 (6 bases). Trimming stripped 8 bases from V and 8 bases from J, with 12 bases between. The CDR3 runs to 12 residues. As DNA, the CDR3 is TGTGCCAGCCAGACAGGAGCCGAAAAACTGTTTTTT. This encodes CASQTGAEKLFF.

The V call is TRBV6-2 or TRBV6-3, the J call TRBJ2-5; D possibly corresponds to TRBD2 (6 bases). Trimming removed 1 base at V and 11 bases at J, with 11 bases between. Germline V gene data show CDR1 as MNHEY and CDR2 as SVGEGT. The CDR3 covers 12 residues. The CDR3 here is CASSYYGGEQYF. Here the CDR3 DNA reads TGTGCCAGCAGTTACTATGGCGGGGAGCAGTACTTC.

The chain couples TRBV6-2 or TRBV6-3 to TRBJ2-1, with TRBD1 as a possible D gene (6 bases). The end of the DNA is better explained by TRBJ2-7, so the J call may be wrong. CDR3 length equals 16 residues. Germline lookup yields CDR1 MNHEY and CDR2 SVGEGT. This CDR3 reads CASSYSMSGTSYEQYF. Here the CDR3 DNA reads TGTGCCAGCAGTTACTCGATGTCGGGGACATCCTACGAGCAGTACTTC.

The chain has TRBV7-9 and TRBJ2-5; D might be TRBD2 (5 bases). Germline CDR1 is SEHNR and CDR2 is FQNEAQ (reference sequence). With 1 base removed from V and 4 bases from J, the gap between germline ends came to 13 bases. CDR3 length: 15 amino acids. In DNA, the CDR3 is TGTGCCAGCAGCTTAGGGCCACCCGAGGGAGAGACCCAGTACTTC. This translates into CASSLGPPEGETQYF.

The J gene is TRBJ1-4, the V gene TRBV4-1; D might be TRBD1 (6 bases). CDR3 length equals 16 residues. V dropped 4 bases and J dropped 4 bases, with 16 bases sitting between them. Germline lookup yields CDR1 MGHRA and CDR2 YSYEKL. In DNA, the CDR3 is TGCGCCAGCAGCCTCGTCACCGGGACAAGTAATGAAAAACTGTTTTTT. The encoded protein is CASSLVTGTSNEKLFF.

V usage is TRBV11-3 and J usage is TRBJ2-1; TRBD1 might be the D (5 bases). This CDR3 has 16 residues. V lost 5 bases to trimming and J lost 0 bases, with 14 bases between them. Germline loops: CDR1 SGHNT, CDR2 YENEEA. The CDR3 loop is CASSPRQKSSYNEQFF. CDR3 DNA: TGTGCCAGCAGCCCCCGACAGAAAAGCTCCTACAATGAGCAGTTCTTC.

This sequence joins TRBV5-1 and TRBJ1-2; 7 bases match TRBD1. This CDR3 is 16 amino acids long. V was clipped by 4 bases and J by 4 bases; unmatched bases: 13. Germline assignment: CDR1 SGHRS and CDR2 YFSETQ. The DNA of the CDR3 is TGCGCCAGCAGCGAGCTAGGACAGGAGGGATTCTATGGCTACACCTTC. This codes for CASSELGQEGFYGYTF.

This clonotype has at least ten counts. J is TRBJ1-2 and V is TRBV12-3 or TRBV12-4; 9 bases match TRBD1. The CDR3 has 17 amino acids. V gave up 3 bases and J gave up 1 base; unmatched junction bases: 9. CDR3 DNA sequence: TGTGCCAGCAGTTTTTGGTCTCCGGGACAGGGTAACTATGGCTACACCTTC. This codes for CASSFWSPGQGNYGYTF.

This clonotype has a handful of counts. This chain joins TRBV5-1 and TRBJ2-4; the match to TRBD2 covers 10 bases. Germline V lookup: CDR1 SGHRS, CDR2 YFSETQ. V lost 1 base to trimming and J lost 5 bases; unmatched junction nucleotides: 6. The CDR3 has 16 residues. This chain's CDR3 is CASSLSPSGGQNIQYF. The CDR3 DNA is TGCGCCAGCAGCTTGTCCCCTAGCGGGGGTCAAAACATTCAGTACTTC.

The genes are TRBV20-1 and TRBJ2-3; D not resolved. V was shortened by 3 bases and J by 6 bases, with 13 bases between the two germline ends. Germline lookup yields CDR1 DFQATT and CDR2 SNEGSKA (reference sequence). This CDR3 has 13 amino acids. Here the CDR3 DNA reads TGCAGTGCTAGTAGAACTCGGCCGGATACGCAGTATTTT. Residues: CSASRTRPDTQYF.